The next 12 T cell receptor beta chains were all read from a single sample in a study of blood T cell repertoires in COVID-19. Here immunoSEQ multiplex PCR was the method, and the copy in TCRdb shows in-frame clones only, minus some. The table records hundreds of thousands of clones, 70% to 90% of them present only once. The source material was peripheral blood. These receptors were collected from a woman aged 70 to 79 with COVID-19, enrolled during active disease.

V is TRBV29-1 and J is TRBJ2-2; 8 bases are a match to TRBD1. Germline-derived CDR1 and CDR2 are SQVTM and ANQGSEA. This CDR3 region has 14 residues. The V gene end was trimmed by 7 bases and the J gene end by 3 bases; junction bases not matched to a gene: 7. CDR3 DNA sequence: TGCAGCGCCCCGGGACAGGCCGACACCGGGGAGCTGTTTTTT. Its translation is CSAPGQADTGELFF.

The chain couples TRBV12-5 to TRBJ2-4; the D is unclear. This CDR3 is 14 amino acids long. Germline lookup yields CDR1 LGHNT and CDR2 FRNRAP. The V gene lost 2 bases and the J gene lost 5 bases, with 10 bases spanning the gap. The CDR3 bases are TGTGCTAGTGGTTTGTCGACAATTGAAAACATTCAGTACTTC. It translates to CASGLSTIENIQYF.

The rearrangement links TRBV7-9 to TRBJ1-6; a weak D match, TRBD1 (5 bases). This CDR3 comprises 13 residues. Trimming removed 5 bases from V and 7 bases from J, with 9 bases in between. The V gene's germline CDR1 is SEHNR and CDR2 FQNEAQ (reference sequence). In DNA form, the CDR3 reads TGTGCCAGCAGCAAACAGGAAAATTCACCCCTCCACTTT. Translation: CASSKQENSPLHF.

The chain is built from TRBV10-3 and TRBJ1-2; possible D gene TRBD1, 5 bases. Trimming left V 6 bases short and J 2 bases short, with 10 bases between. The length of the CDR3 is 13 residues. CDR1 is ENHRY and CDR2 is SYGVKD in the germline V gene. CDR3 residues: CAIRGTANYGYTF. The CDR3 nucleotides read TGTGCCATCAGGGGGACTGCAAACTATGGCTACACCTTC.

V usage is TRBV7-2 and J usage is TRBJ2-5; D is unresolved. The CDR3 spans 13 residues. V dropped 2 bases and J dropped 5 bases, with 9 bases sitting between them. Looked up from germline, CDR1 is SGHTA and CDR2 is FQGNSA. The CDR3 DNA follows: TGTGCCAGCAGCTTATTTACCGGGGAGACCCAGTACTTC. It codes for CASSLFTGETQYF.

This clone was picked up many times. V gene TRBV10-1 combines with J gene TRBJ2-3; TRBD2 agrees at 7 bases. Trimming at V came to 8 bases and at J to 6 bases, leaving 14 bases not matched to a gene. This CDR3 contains 15 residues. The germline V gene encodes CDR1 WNHNN and CDR2 SYGVQD (reference sequence). The CDR3: CASGHHFAGVDTQYF. CDR3 nucleotides: TGCGCCAGCGGTCACCACTTTGCGGGGGTCGATACGCAGTATTTT.

This chain uses TRBV4-3 with TRBJ1-5; no reliable D call. CDR1 is LGHNA, CDR2 YSLEER, per germline. Trimming removed 0 bases at V and 4 bases at J, with 7 bases between. CDR3 length: 14 residues. CDR3 nucleotides: TGCGCCAGCAGCCAAGATGGAGGGAATCAGCCCCAGCATTTT. Encoded protein: CASSQDGGNQPQHF.

The V call is TRBV27, the J call TRBJ1-2, with 9 bases matching TRBD1. Germline CDR1 MNHEY, CDR2 SMNVEV (reference sequence). J gave up 8 bases and V 6 bases, and 7 bases lay outside the gene matches. The CDR3 contains 13 residues. CDR3 sequence: CASRETGGRGYTF. CDR3 nucleotides: TGTGCCAGCAGAGAAACAGGGGGCAGAGGCTACACCTTC.

A remark on this clone: Other DNA sequences in the same sample also yield this CDR3. The gene calls are TRBV20-1 and TRBJ1-1; D remains unclear. The germline V gene encodes CDR1 DFQATT and CDR2 SNEGSKA (reference sequence). This CDR3 has 11 residues. Trimming removed 5 bases at V and 1 base at J, with 5 bases between. The CDR3 loop is CSAPRNTEAFF. The CDR3 coding sequence is TGCAGTGCTCCGAGGAACACTGAAGCTTTCTTT.

This chain connects TRBV6-6 to TRBJ1-2, with 7 bases that match TRBD1. J lost 8 bases, V lost 0 bases, and 3 bases had no gene match. The germline V gene encodes CDR1 MNHNY and CDR2 SVGAGI (reference sequence). The CDR3 loop spans 13 amino acids. The CDR3 coding sequence is TGTGCCAGCAGTTACTCCCCAGGGGGGGGCTACACCTTC. The encoded protein is CASSYSPGGGYTF.

The chain joins TRBV19 to TRBJ1-1; 7 nucleotides agree with TRBD1. Germline CDR1 is LNHDA and CDR2 is SQIVND (reference sequence). The trim removed 6 bases at V and 2 bases at J, leaving 0 bases unmatched. The CDR3 is 12 amino acids. The chain's CDR3 is CASRGGNTEAFF. The DNA for the CDR3 is TGTGCCAGTAGAGGGGGCAACACTGAAGCTTTCTTT.

The chain recombines TRBV28 with TRBJ1-4; possible D gene TRBD1, 6 bases. Germline CDR1 is MDHEN and CDR2 is SYDVKM. The CDR3 length is 17 residues. The V end lost 6 bases, the J end lost 0 bases, and 17 bases lay between the germline ends. The chain's CDR3 is CASSPKRQASTNEKLFF. The CDR3 nucleotides read TGTGCCAGCAGCCCAAAAAGACAGGCCTCAACTAATGAAAAACTGTTTTTT.